These 30 T cell receptor beta chains came from one sample sequenced in a study of blood T cell repertoires in COVID-19. Produced via immunoSEQ multiplex PCR; TCRdb's table is partial and in-frame only. The table lists over 110,000 clones, around three quarters of them singletons. Sequencing was carried out using peripheral blood. The receptors shown here come from a man at least 80 years old with acute or convalescent COVID-19.

The chain links TRBV4-1 to TRBJ1-2, with D tentatively TRBD1 (6 bases). Germline-derived CDR1 and CDR2 are MGHRA and YSYEKL. V lost 3 bases and J lost 5, with 13 bases in between. This CDR3 is built from 14 residues. CDR3 residues: CASSQRTDLYGYTF. CDR3 DNA sequence: TGCGCCAGCAGCCAGCGGACAGACCTTTATGGCTACACCTTC.

This chain uses TRBV29-1 with TRBJ2-7; 9 bases agree with TRBD1. J gave up 3 bases and V 5 bases, and 8 bases lay outside the gene matches. Germline values: CDR1 SQVTM, CDR2 ANQGSEA. The CDR3 runs to 14 residues. This CDR3 reads CSVTPGQGNYEQYF. In DNA, the CDR3 is TGCAGCGTTACCCCGGGACAGGGAAACTACGAGCAGTACTTC.

V and J are TRBV3-1 (or the pseudogene TRBV3-2) and TRBJ2-5; perhaps TRBD1 as D (6 bases). The germline V and J ends were trimmed by 6 bases and 5 bases, with 7 bases remaining between them. The CDR3 length is 11 residues. Per the germline V gene, CDR1 is LGHDT and CDR2 is YNNKEL (reference sequence). DNA for the CDR3: TGTGCCAGCAGACAGGGCGAGACCCAGTACTTC. Translation: CASRQGETQYF.

The genes are TRBV6-2 or TRBV6-3 and TRBJ2-1; 8 nucleotides line up with TRBD2. The trim removed 4 bases at V and 0 bases at J, leaving 5 bases unmatched. CDR1 and CDR2 (germline): MNHEY, SVGEGT. CDR3 length: 16 amino acids. DNA of the CDR3: TGTGCCAGCAGTTCGACTAGCGCGAGCTCCTACAATGAGCAGTTCTTC. It codes for CASSSTSASSYNEQFF.

The rearrangement joins TRBV15 to TRBJ2-7; tentative D call: TRBD2 (6 bases). Trimming left V 0 bases short and J 6 bases short, with 21 bases between. Germline V gives CDR1 LNHNV, CDR2 YYDKDF (reference sequence). The CDR3 consists of 17 residues. CDR3 amino acids: CATSRDMAREVPGEQYF. CDR3 bases: TGTGCCACCAGCAGAGATATGGCGAGGGAGGTCCCCGGCGAGCAGTACTTC.

This chain joins TRBV18 and TRBJ2-1; TRBD2 matches 9 bases. The germline gives CDR1 KGHSH, CDR2 LQKENI. The CDR3 covers 13 residues. V trimming: 6 bases; J trimming: 10 bases; junction bases outside the gene matches: 7. The CDR3 protein is CASSPGLAGEQFF. The CDR3, as DNA: TGTGCCAGCTCCCCGGGACTAGCCGGAGAGCAGTTCTTC.

The chain joins TRBV5-1 to TRBJ1-2; the D gene is possibly TRBD1 (5 bases). Germline CDR1 reads SGHRS; CDR2 reads YFSETQ. The CDR3 runs 16 residues. Trimming left V 1 base short and J 2 bases short, with 15 bases between. CDR3 nucleotides: TGCGCCAGCAGCTTGAGGGTGCAGGGCCAAAACTATGGCTACACCTTC. It encodes CASSLRVQGQNYGYTF.

This clone was picked up one time. The V call is TRBV18, the J call TRBJ2-5; TRBD1 matches 7 bases. This CDR3 contains 17 residues. The V gene end was trimmed by 6 bases and the J gene end by 3 bases; junction bases not matched to a gene: 16. The germline CDR1 and CDR2 sequences are KGHSH and LQKENI. CDR3 coding DNA: TGTGCCAGCTCCGATTCTTCGAGGGGGCTTACCAAAGAGACCCAGTACTTC. It translates to CASSDSSRGLTKETQYF.

This chain uses TRBV5-4 with TRBJ1-1, with TRBD1 matching 7 bases. V lost 3 bases, J lost 1 base, and 6 bases stayed unmatched. The CDR3 runs 15 residues. CDR1 and CDR2 from the germline V gene are SGHNT and YYREEE (reference sequence). CDR3 coding DNA: TGTGCCAGCAGCTCATTCGACAGGGCGAACACTGAAGCTTTCTTT. Its translation is CASSSFDRANTEAFF.

This sequence joins TRBV6-5 and TRBJ2-2, with 7 positions matching TRBD1. This CDR3 region has 14 residues. Looked up from germline, CDR1 is MNHEY and CDR2 is SVGAGI. V lost 2 bases and J lost 5; bases outside the gene matches: 2. CDR3 DNA: TGTGCCAGCAGTTACCAACAGGGGACCGGGGAGCTGTTTTTT. Protein sequence: CASSYQQGTGELFF.

CDR3 sequence (DNA): TGTGCCAGCAGCCAAGAGTGGCGGGGACCCACAGATACGCAGTATTTT. Translating gives CASSQEWRGPTDTQYF. This chain joins TRBV4-2 and TRBJ2-3; TRBD2 might be the D (6 bases). Trimming left V 0 bases short and J 2 bases short, with 12 bases between. In germline, CDR1 is LGHNA, CDR2 YNFKEQ. The length of the CDR3 is 16 residues.

The chain carries TRBV3-1 (or the pseudogene TRBV3-2) and TRBJ1-5; TRBD1 aligns across 11 bases. The ends lost 5 bases at V and 2 bases at J; junction bases unmatched: 8. The CDR3 has 17 residues. The germline V gene encodes CDR1 LGHDT and CDR2 YNNKEL (reference sequence). The CDR3 DNA reads TGTGCCAGCAGCGGGACAGGGGGGACATACGGCAATCAGCCCCAGCATTTT. Translating gives CASSGTGGTYGNQPQHF.

The chain combines TRBV18 with TRBJ2-1, with TRBD1 matching over 8 bases. Germline assignment: CDR1 KGHSH and CDR2 LQKENI. V shed 5 bases and J 9 bases; nucleotides not matched to a gene: 15. The CDR3 runs to 16 residues. This chain's CDR3 is CASSGQGQATLGEQFF. For the CDR3, the DNA is TGTGCCAGCTCAGGACAGGGTCAGGCGACTCTGGGTGAGCAGTTCTTC.

This clone was detected only once. J is TRBJ1-1 and V is TRBV5-5; D is perhaps TRBD1 (5 bases). The CDR3 has 15 amino acids. V was trimmed by 5 bases and J by 4 bases, leaving 18 bases between them. Germline-derived CDR1 and CDR2 are SGHKS and YYEKEE (reference sequence). In DNA, the CDR3 is TGTGCCAGCAGTCTCCAATTTCGGACACCCACTGAAGCTTTCTTT. Its translation: CASSLQFRTPTEAFF. Variable domain in full (rest from reference TRBV5-5 and TRBJ1-1): DAGVTQSPTHLIKTRGQQVTLRCSPISGHKSVSWYQQVLGQGPQFIFQYYEKEERGRGNFPDRFSARQFPNYSSELNVNALLLGDSALYLCASSLQFRTPTEAFFGQGTRLTVV.

This chain connects TRBV6-5 to TRBJ2-7; 8 positions match TRBD1. Germline V gives CDR1 MNHEY, CDR2 SVGAGI. The CDR3 totals 14 residues. Trimming at V came to 5 bases and at J to 3 bases, leaving 6 bases not matched to a gene. CDR3: CASSRARGLYEQYF. DNA for the CDR3: TGTGCCAGCAGTAGGGCCAGGGGGCTCTACGAGCAGTACTTC.

The J gene is TRBJ1-1, the V gene TRBV6-6; D unresolved. This CDR3 has 13 residues. The V end lost 4 bases, the J end lost 3 bases, and 9 bases lay between the germline ends. CDR1 and CDR2 from the germline V gene are MNHNY and SVGAGI (reference sequence). CDR3 in amino acids: CASSFKRDTEAFF. As DNA, the CDR3 is TGTGCCAGCAGTTTCAAGAGGGACACTGAAGCTTTCTTT.

This rearrangement joins TRBV19 to TRBJ1-2; a possible D gene is TRBD1 (5 bases). In germline, CDR1 is LNHDA, CDR2 SQIVND (reference sequence). Between the trimmed V and J ends, which lost 2 bases and 0 bases, there was a span of 13 bases. This CDR3 contains 16 residues. Written as DNA, the CDR3 is TGTGCCAGTAGTATACTTATCGGGGGAGCTAACTATGGCTACACCTTC. It yields the protein CASSILIGGANYGYTF.

This clone was seen just once. The CDR3 region is CASTGTGVYEQYF. CDR3 DNA sequence: TGTGCCAGCACCGGGACAGGGGTCTACGAGCAGTACTTC. The gene calls are TRBV7-9 and TRBJ2-7, with 10 nucleotides matching TRBD1. The CDR3 spans 13 residues. Germline CDR1 reads SEHNR; CDR2 reads FQNEAQ (reference sequence). Losses at the gene ends were 7 bases for V and 3 bases for J; bases not matched to a gene: 3.

This chain connects TRBV11-2 to TRBJ2-7; possible D gene TRBD2, 6 bases. The CDR3 is made up of 13 amino acids. Germline CDR1 and CDR2: SGHAT and FQNNGV. Between the trimmed V and J ends, which lost 3 bases and 1 base, there was a span of 7 bases. The CDR3 region has the DNA TGTGCCAGCAGCTTGGAGGGGTCCTACGAGCAGTACTTC. This encodes CASSLEGSYEQYF.

This chain uses TRBV7-9 with TRBJ1-2, with 8 positions matching TRBD1. The CDR3 is 15 residues long. V shed 1 base, J shed 2 bases, and the junction held 3 bases outside the gene matches. Germline lookup yields CDR1 SEHNR and CDR2 FQNEAQ (reference sequence). The CDR3 region has the DNA TGTGCCAGCAGCTTAGGGGCAGGGGGCAACTATGGCTACACCTTC. It specifies CASSLGAGGNYGYTF.

The V and J genes are TRBV14 and TRBJ2-7; no clear D gene. V shed 0 bases and J shed 7 bases, with 7 bases lying between them. Germline assignment: CDR1 SGHDN and CDR2 FVKESK. The CDR3 has 12 amino acids. CDR3 region: CASSQDLSEQYF. The CDR3 DNA reads as TGTGCCAGCAGCCAAGACTTGTCTGAGCAGTACTTC. The full variable domain, in which reference TRBV14 and TRBJ2-7 provide the parts outside the CDR3, is EAGVTQFPSHSVIEKGQTVTLRCDPISGHDNLYWYRRVMGKEIKFLLHFVKESKQDESGMPNNRFLAERTGGTYSTLKVQPAELEDSGVYFCASSQDLSEQYFGPGTRLTVT.

The chain recombines TRBV6-2 or TRBV6-3 with TRBJ1-2, with D possibly TRBD1 on 6 matching bases. The CDR3 is made up of 12 amino acids. The germline V gene encodes CDR1 MNHEY and CDR2 SVGEGT. The V gene lost 5 bases and the J gene lost 2 bases, with 6 bases spanning the gap. As DNA, the CDR3 is TGTGCCAGCAGTGGACAGAACTATGGCTACACCTTC. Protein product: CASSGQNYGYTF.

The V call is TRBV5-4, the J call TRBJ2-7, with D perhaps matching TRBD1 (5 bases). V lost 0 bases, J lost 7 bases, and 14 bases lay in between. Per germline, CDR1 SGHNT and CDR2 YYREEE (reference sequence). The CDR3 runs 14 residues. The CDR3 sequence: CASSLGYRGNEQYF. The CDR3 bases are TGTGCCAGCAGCTTGGGGTATAGGGGTAATGAGCAGTACTTC.

The chain has TRBV19 and TRBJ1-5; no clear D gene. Germline CDR1 and CDR2: LNHDA and SQIVND (reference sequence). This CDR3 spans 15 amino acids. The V and J ends lost 8 bases and 0 bases respectively, with 14 bases between them. The CDR3 region has the DNA TGTGCCAGTCGGGTAGGTCGCTATAGCAATCAGCCCCAGCATTTT. It translates to CASRVGRYSNQPQHF.

This clone was counted a single time. J is TRBJ1-5 and V is TRBV18; maybe TRBD1 (5 bases). V was cut by 3 bases and J by 6 bases, with 12 bases left in between. Germline V lookup: CDR1 KGHSH, CDR2 LQKENI. The length of the CDR3 is 14 residues. CDR3: CASSPDPGGQPQHF. CDR3 sequence (DNA): TGTGCCAGCTCACCCGACCCCGGGGGTCAGCCCCAGCATTTT. The entire variable domain, with the rest obtained from reference TRBV18 and TRBJ1-5, is as follows: NAGVMQNPRHLVRRRGQEARLRCSPMKGHSHVYWYRQLPEEGLKFMVYLQKENIIDESGMPKERFSAEFPKEGPSILRIQQVVRGDSAAYFCASSPDPGGQPQHFGDGTRLSIL.

This chain links TRBV6-2 or TRBV6-3 with TRBJ1-5, with D uncertain. V was trimmed by 4 bases and J by 8 bases, leaving 12 bases between them. The CDR3 spans 13 residues. Germline CDR1 MNHEY, CDR2 SVGEGT. DNA for the CDR3: TGTGCCAGCAGTTTGGACGGGATAGAGCCCCAGCATTTT. Amino acids: CASSLDGIEPQHF.

V and J are TRBV24-1 and TRBJ2-7, with D possibly being TRBD2 (6 bases). Trimming took off 3 bases at V and 4 bases at J, with 9 bases between the two ends. This CDR3 spans 13 amino acids. In germline, CDR1 is KGHDR, CDR2 SFDVKD. CDR3 residues: CATSDPAGYEQYF. As DNA, the CDR3 is TGTGCCACCAGTGATCCGGCGGGGTACGAGCAGTACTTC.

The J gene is TRBJ1-6, the V gene TRBV6-1; D unclear. V lost 2 bases and J 0 bases, leaving 14 bases between the germline ends. This CDR3 contains 18 residues. Germline V gene sequence: CDR1 MNHNS, CDR2 SASEGT. The chain's CDR3 is CASSEKYHRSSYNSPLHF. For the CDR3, the DNA is TGTGCCAGCAGTGAAAAGTATCACAGAAGCTCCTATAATTCACCCCTCCACTTT.

Only a few counts were recorded for this clone. The chain links TRBV15 to TRBJ2-6, with D uncertain. Germline loops: CDR1 LNHNV, CDR2 YYDKDF (reference sequence). Trimming cost V 8 bases and J 3 bases, with 8 bases left between them. This CDR3 is 13 amino acids long. CDR3 in DNA: TGTGCCACCCGCTCTAGTGGGGCCAACGTCCTGACTTTC. It codes for CATRSSGANVLTF.

The rearrangement uses TRBV28 and TRBJ2-5; TRBD2 matches 7 bases. V was pared by 4 bases and J by 1 base, with 3 bases of the junction left unmatched. Germline assignment: CDR1 MDHEN and CDR2 SYDVKM. This CDR3 is 14 amino acids long. CDR3 coding DNA: TGTGCCAGCAGTTGGGGGGGAAGCCAAGAGACCCAGTACTTC. Protein product: CASSWGGSQETQYF.